This T cell receptor (beta chain) was identified during a study of OX40 agonist ivuxolimab in advanced cancers. Study findings and constraints: Normalized T-cell clonal expansion was also low in a subset of nonresponders.

This clone turned up a few times. Its antigen remains unidentified. The trim removed 4 bases at V and 4 bases at J, leaving 2 bases unmatched. Germline lookup yields CDR1 SGHTA and CDR2 FQGTGA. This CDR3 is built from 14 residues. Some clones are missing from TCRdb's copy, which holds only in-frame ones; the method was immunoSEQ multiplex PCR. This table has about 48,000 clones, about 88% appearing once. The chain carries TRBV7-3 and TRBJ2-2, with TRBD1 matching over 8 bases. This receptor was obtained from an adult with an advanced solid tumor such as melanoma, head and neck, liver or kidney cancer. Sequences were derived from CD4+ or CD8+ T cells sorted from blood, sampled in a trial of the OX40 agonist ivuxolimab. This CDR3 is CASSSDRVTGELFF. CDR3 sequence (DNA): TGTGCCAGCAGCTCGGACAGGGTCACCGGGGAGCTGTTTTTT.